This T cell receptor (beta chain) was found in a study of identical twins. General study results and limits: Models underestimated out-of-frame TCR alpha sharing in monozygotic twins. Memory repertoires lacked the insertion deficit that abundant cord blood beta clonotypes showed.

This clonotype has just a few counts. Its target is unknown. TCRdb re-derived calls from the 5' RACE reads in MiXCR, one entry per CDR3 protein. Seen here are 1.5 million to 2 million distinct CDR3 sequences, about 30% observed once, and the top ten hold about 0.27%. Healthy Caucasian donors formed the entire cohort. Sequencing was carried out using cord blood. The TCR sequence derives from a newborn girl in good health.

CDR3 sequence reads: CASNKQGKYGYTF. The CDR3 DNA reads TGTGCCAGCAATAAACAGGGGAAGTATGGCTACACCTTC. The chain is built from TRBV2 and TRBJ1-2; TRBD1 matches 7 bases. Unmatched junction bases numbered 7, after V lost 7 bases and J lost 5 bases. The CDR3 spans 13 residues. Germline V CDR1 and CDR2: SNHLY, FYNNEI.